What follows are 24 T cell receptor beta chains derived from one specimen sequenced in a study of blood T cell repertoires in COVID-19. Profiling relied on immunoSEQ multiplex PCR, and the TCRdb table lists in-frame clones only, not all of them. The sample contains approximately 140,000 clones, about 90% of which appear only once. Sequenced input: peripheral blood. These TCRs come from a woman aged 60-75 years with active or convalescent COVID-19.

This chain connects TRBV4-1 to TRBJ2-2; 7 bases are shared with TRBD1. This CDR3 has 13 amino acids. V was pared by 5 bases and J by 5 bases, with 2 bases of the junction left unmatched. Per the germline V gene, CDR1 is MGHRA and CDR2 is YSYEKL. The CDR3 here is CASSSTGTGELFF. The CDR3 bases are TGCGCCAGCAGCTCGACAGGGACCGGGGAGCTGTTTTTT.

In DNA form, the CDR3 reads TGTGCCAGCAGTCAACTAAGTAGCGGCCCAGATACGCAGTATTTT. This sequence encodes CASSQLSSGPDTQYF. The chain employs TRBV7-6 and TRBJ2-3, with D maybe TRBD2 (6 bases). This CDR3 region has 15 residues. V shed 6 bases and J shed 4 bases, with 17 bases lying between them. The germline V gene encodes CDR1 SGHVS and CDR2 FNYEAQ.

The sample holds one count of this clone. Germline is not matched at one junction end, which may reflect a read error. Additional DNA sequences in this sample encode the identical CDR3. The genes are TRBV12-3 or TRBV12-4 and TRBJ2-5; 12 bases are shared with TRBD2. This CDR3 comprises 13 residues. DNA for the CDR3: TGTGCCAGCAGTCTAGCGGGGGGGGAGACCCAGTACTTC. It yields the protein CASSLAGGETQYF.

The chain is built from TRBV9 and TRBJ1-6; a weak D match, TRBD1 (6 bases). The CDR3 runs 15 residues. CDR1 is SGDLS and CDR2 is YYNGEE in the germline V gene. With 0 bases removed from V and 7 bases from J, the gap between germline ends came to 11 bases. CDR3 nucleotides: TGTGCCAGCAGCGTAGTTGGGACACAAAATTCACCCCTCCACTTT. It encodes CASSVVGTQNSPLHF. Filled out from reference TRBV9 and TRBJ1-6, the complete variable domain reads DSGVTQTPKHLITATGQRVTLRCSPRSGDLSVYWYQQSLDQGLQFLIQYYNGEERAKGNILERFSAQQFPDLHSELNLSSLELGDSALYFCASSVVGTQNSPLHFGNGTRLTVT.

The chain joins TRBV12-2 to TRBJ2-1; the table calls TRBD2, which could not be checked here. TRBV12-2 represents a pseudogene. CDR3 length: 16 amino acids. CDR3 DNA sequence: TGTGCAAGTCGCTTAGCACTAGCGGGGGGTTTAAGTGAGCAGTTCTTC. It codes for CASRLALAGGLSEQFF.

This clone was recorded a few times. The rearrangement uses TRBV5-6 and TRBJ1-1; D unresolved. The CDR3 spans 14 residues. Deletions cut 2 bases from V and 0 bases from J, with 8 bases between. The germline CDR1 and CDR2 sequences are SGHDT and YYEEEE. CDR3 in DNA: TGTGCCAGCAGCTTAACATACGTGAACACTGAAGCTTTCTTT. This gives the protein CASSLTYVNTEAFF.

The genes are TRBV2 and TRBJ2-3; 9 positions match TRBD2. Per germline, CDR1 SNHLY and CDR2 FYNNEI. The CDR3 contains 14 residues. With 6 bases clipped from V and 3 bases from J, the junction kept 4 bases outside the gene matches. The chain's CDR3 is CASRAGGPTDTQYF. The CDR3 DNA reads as TGTGCCAGCAGGGCGGGGGGGCCGACAGATACGCAGTATTTT.

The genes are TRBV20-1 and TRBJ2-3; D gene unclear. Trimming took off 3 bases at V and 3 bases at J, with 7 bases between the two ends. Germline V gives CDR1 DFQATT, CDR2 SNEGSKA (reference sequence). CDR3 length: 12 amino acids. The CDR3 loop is CSASTETDTQYF. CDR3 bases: TGCAGTGCTAGTACAGAAACAGATACGCAGTATTTT.

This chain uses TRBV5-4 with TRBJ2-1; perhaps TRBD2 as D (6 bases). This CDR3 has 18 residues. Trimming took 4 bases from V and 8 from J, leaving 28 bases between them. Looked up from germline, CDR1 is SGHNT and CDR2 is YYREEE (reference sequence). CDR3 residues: CASSPRASAAFLGDEQFF. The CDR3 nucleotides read TGTGCCAGCAGCCCAAGGGCTAGCGCGGCTTTTCTTGGCGATGAGCAGTTCTTC.

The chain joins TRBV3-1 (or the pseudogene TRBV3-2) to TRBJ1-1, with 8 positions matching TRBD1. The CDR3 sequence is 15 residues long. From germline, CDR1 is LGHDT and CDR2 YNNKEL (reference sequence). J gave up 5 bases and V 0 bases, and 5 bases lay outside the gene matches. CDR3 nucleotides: TGTGCCAGCAGCCAAGAAACAGGGGGTTTTACTGAAGCTTTCTTT. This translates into CASSQETGGFTEAFF.

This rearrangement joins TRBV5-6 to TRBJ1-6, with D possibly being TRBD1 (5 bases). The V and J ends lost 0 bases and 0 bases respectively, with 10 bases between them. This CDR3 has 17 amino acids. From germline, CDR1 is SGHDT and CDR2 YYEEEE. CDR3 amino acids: CASSLDQGSSYNSPLHF. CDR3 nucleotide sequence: TGTGCCAGCAGCTTGGATCAGGGTAGCTCCTATAATTCACCCCTCCACTTT.

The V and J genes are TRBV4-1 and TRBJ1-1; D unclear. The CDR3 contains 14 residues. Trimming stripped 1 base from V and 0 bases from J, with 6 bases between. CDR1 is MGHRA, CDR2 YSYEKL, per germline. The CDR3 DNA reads TGCGCCAGCAGCCAAGCAAGCATGAACACTGAAGCTTTCTTT. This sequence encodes CASSQASMNTEAFF.

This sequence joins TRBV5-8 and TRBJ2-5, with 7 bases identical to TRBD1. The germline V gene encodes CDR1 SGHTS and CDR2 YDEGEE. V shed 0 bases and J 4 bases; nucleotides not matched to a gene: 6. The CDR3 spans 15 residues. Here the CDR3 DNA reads TGTGCCAGCAGCTTGGGGGGTTACAGGGGAGAGACCCAGTACTTC. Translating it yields CASSLGGYRGETQYF.

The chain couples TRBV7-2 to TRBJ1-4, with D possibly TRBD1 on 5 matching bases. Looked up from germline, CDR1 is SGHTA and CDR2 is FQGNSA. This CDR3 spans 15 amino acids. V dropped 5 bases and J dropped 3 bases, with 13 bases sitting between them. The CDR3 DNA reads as TGTGCCAGCAGCCTCCAGGGATTGGCTAATGAAAAACTGTTTTTT. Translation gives CASSLQGLANEKLFF.

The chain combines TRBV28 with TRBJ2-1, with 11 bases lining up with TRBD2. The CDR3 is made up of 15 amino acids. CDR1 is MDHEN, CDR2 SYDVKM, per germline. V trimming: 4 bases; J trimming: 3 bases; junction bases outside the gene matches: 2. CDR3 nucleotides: TGTGCCAGCAGTTCTAGCGGGGGGCACTACAATGAGCAGTTCTTC. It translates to CASSSSGGHYNEQFF.

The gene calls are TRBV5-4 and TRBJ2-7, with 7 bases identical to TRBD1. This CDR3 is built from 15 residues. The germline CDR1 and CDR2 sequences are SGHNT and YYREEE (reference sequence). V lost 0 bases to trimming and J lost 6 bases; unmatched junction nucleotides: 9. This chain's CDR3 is CASSLAGDSVSEQYF. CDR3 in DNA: TGTGCCAGCAGCTTGGCAGGGGACAGTGTCTCCGAGCAGTACTTC.

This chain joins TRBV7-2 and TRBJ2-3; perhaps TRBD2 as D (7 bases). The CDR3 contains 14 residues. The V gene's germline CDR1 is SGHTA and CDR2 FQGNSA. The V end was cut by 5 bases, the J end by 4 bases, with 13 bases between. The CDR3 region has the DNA TGTGCCAGCAGCGCATGGGGGGGCGCAGATACGCAGTATTTT. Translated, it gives CASSAWGGADTQYF. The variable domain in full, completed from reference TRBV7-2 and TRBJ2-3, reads GAGVSQSPSNKVTEKGKDVELRCDPISGHTALYWYRQSLGQGLEFLIYFQGNSAPDKSGLPSDRFSAERTGGSVSTLTIQRTQQEDSAVYLCASSAWGGADTQYFGPGTRLTVL.

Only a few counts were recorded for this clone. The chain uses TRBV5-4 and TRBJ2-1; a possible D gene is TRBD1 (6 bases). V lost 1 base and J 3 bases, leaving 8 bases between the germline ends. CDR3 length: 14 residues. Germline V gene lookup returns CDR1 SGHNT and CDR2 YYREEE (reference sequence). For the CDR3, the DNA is TGTGCCAGCAGCTTGAACAGGGTCTACAATGAGCAGTTCTTC. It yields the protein CASSLNRVYNEQFF.

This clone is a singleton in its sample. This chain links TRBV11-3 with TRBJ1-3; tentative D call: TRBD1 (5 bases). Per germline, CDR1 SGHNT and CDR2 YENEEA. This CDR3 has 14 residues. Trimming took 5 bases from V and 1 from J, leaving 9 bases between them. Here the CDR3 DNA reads TGTGCCAGCAGCCGACAGACGTCTGGAAACACCATATATTTT. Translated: CASSRQTSGNTIYF.

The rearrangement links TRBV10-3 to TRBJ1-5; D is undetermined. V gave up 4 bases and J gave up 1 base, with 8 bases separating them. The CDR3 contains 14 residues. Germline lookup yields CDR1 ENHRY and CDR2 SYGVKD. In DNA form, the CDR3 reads TGTGCCATCAGTGTAACCGGGAGCAATCAGCCCCAGCATTTT. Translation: CAISVTGSNQPQHF.

The CDR3 DNA reads TGTGCCAGCAGCTTATGGGCGGGGGCTGAGCAGTTCTTC. As protein: CASSLWAGAEQFF. The chain links TRBV7-2 to TRBJ2-1; perhaps TRBD2 as D (7 bases). With 2 bases removed from V and 9 bases from J, the gap between germline ends came to 11 bases. Germline V gene data show CDR1 as SGHTA and CDR2 as FQGNSA. The CDR3 loop spans 13 amino acids.

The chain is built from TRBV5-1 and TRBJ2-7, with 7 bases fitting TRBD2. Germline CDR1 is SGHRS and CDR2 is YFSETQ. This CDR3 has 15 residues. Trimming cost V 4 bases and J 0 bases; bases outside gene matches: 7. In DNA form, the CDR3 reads TGCGCCAGCAGCCGCCTCAGCGGGGCCTCCTACGAGCAGTACTTC. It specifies CASSRLSGASYEQYF.

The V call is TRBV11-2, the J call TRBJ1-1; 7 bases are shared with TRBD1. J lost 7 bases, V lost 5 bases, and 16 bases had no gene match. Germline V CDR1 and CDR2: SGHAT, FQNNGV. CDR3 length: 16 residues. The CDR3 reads CASSPDGTATFREAFF. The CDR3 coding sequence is TGTGCCAGCAGCCCCGACGGGACAGCAACTTTCCGTGAAGCTTTCTTT.

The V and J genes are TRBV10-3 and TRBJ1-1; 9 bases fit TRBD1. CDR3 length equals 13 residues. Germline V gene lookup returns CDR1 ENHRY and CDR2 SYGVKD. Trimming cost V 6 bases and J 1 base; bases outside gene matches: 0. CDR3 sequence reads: CAIRDRGNTEAFF. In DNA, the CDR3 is TGTGCCATCAGGGACAGGGGGAACACTGAAGCTTTCTTT.